The 25 T cell receptor beta chains below were found in one sample sequenced in a study of OX40 agonist ivuxolimab in advanced cancers. The method was immunoSEQ multiplex PCR; TCRdb's version includes in-frame clones alone and lacks a portion of them. This table holds about 58,000 clones, over 80% found once. The sample consisted of CD4+ or CD8+ T cells sorted from blood, taken in a trial of the OX40 agonist ivuxolimab. The receptors stem from an adult with an advanced solid tumor such as melanoma, head and neck, liver or kidney cancer.

This clone was seen just once. The CDR3 nucleotides read TGTGCCAGCAGTTTAGCGACTAGCACAGATACGCAGTATTTT. Translated: CASSLATSTDTQYF. This sequence joins TRBV28 and TRBJ2-3; no clear D gene. The CDR3 loop spans 14 amino acids. Per germline, CDR1 MDHEN and CDR2 SYDVKM. The ends were cut back, 2 bases at V and 0 bases at J, with 6 bases in the middle.

This rearrangement joins TRBV6-6 to TRBJ2-5; 8 positions agree with TRBD1. The CDR3 sequence is 15 residues long. Germline CDR1 MNHNY, CDR2 SVGAGI (reference sequence). Trimming at V came to 7 bases and at J to 2 bases, leaving 9 bases not matched to a gene. The chain's CDR3 is CASKNRDRLQETQYF. CDR3 nucleotides: TGTGCCAGCAAAAACCGGGACAGGCTACAAGAGACCCAGTACTTC.

V usage is TRBV20-1 and J usage is TRBJ2-7; D is unresolved. The CDR3 extends over 11 amino acids. Deletions cut 6 bases from V and 6 bases from J, with 12 bases between. Germline CDR1 is DFQATT and CDR2 is SNEGSKA (reference sequence). In nucleotides, the CDR3 is TGCAGTGCCCCTCCAGGACCCGAGCAGTACTTC. This encodes CSAPPGPEQYF.

The chain recombines TRBV6-5 with TRBJ1-2; D gene ambiguous. This CDR3 spans 14 amino acids. V lost 4 bases and J lost 4, with 13 bases in between. Germline CDR1 reads MNHEY; CDR2 reads SVGAGI. The CDR3 region has the DNA TGTGCCAGCAGTTCCCTTTCAAACCCCTATGGCTACACCTTC. This encodes CASSSLSNPYGYTF.

The chain is built from TRBV2 and TRBJ1-2; 9 bases align to TRBD1. V shed 6 bases, J shed 4 bases, and the junction held 0 bases outside the gene matches. Germline-derived CDR1 and CDR2 are SNHLY and FYNNEI. The CDR3 is 12 residues long. CDR3 amino acids: CASRGQGYGYTF. The DNA for the CDR3 is TGTGCCAGCAGGGGACAGGGCTATGGCTACACCTTC.

This rearrangement joins TRBV7-6 to TRBJ2-7; D is possibly TRBD2 (7 bases). V lost 2 bases to trimming and J lost 3 bases, with 29 bases between them. Germline V gene sequence: CDR1 SGHVS, CDR2 FNYEAQ. This CDR3 spans 20 amino acids. The CDR3 DNA follows: TGTGCCAGCAGCTTACTTTCGGCGCCCAAGTGGGGGGGCCCTCTCTACGAGCAGTACTTC. It encodes CASSLLSAPKWGGPLYEQYF.

The rearrangement links TRBV28 to TRBJ2-3; D gene uncertain. CDR3 length: 14 amino acids. V lost 11 bases and J lost 2, with 17 bases in between. Germline values: CDR1 MDHEN, CDR2 SYDVKM. The CDR3 loop reads CASRGSHFTDTQYF. In DNA, the CDR3 is TGTGCCTCCAGAGGATCCCATTTCACAGATACGCAGTATTTT.

This clone occurred a few times. This chain joins TRBV29-1 and TRBJ2-7, with TRBD1 matching 9 bases. Germline lookup yields CDR1 SQVTM and CDR2 ANQGSEA. The CDR3 has 14 amino acids. The ends lost 5 bases at V and 4 bases at J; junction bases unmatched: 9. The CDR3 here is CSVTNRGRAYEQYF. As DNA, the CDR3 is TGCAGCGTTACCAACAGGGGGCGCGCGTACGAGCAGTACTTC.

The rearrangement uses TRBV10-3 and TRBJ1-2; 8 bases line up with TRBD1. The CDR3 spans 13 residues. CDR1 ENHRY and CDR2 SYGVKD come from the germline V gene. V shed 6 bases and J 6 bases; nucleotides not matched to a gene: 6. The CDR3 coding sequence is TGTGCCATCAGCTTGACAGGGGATAATGGCTACACCTTC. It translates to CAISLTGDNGYTF.

Only one count was recorded for this clone. The chain uses TRBV30 and TRBJ1-4; TRBD1 matches at 9 bases. Germline V CDR1 and CDR2: GTSNPN, SVGIG (reference sequence). V was clipped by 5 bases and J by 7 bases; unmatched bases: 5. The CDR3 is 13 residues long. CDR3 DNA: TGTGCCTGGGGGACAGGGATCGGTGAAAAACTGTTTTTT. It specifies CAWGTGIGEKLFF.

This chain joins TRBV4-1 and TRBJ2-2, with D tentatively TRBD2 (5 bases). This CDR3 is 14 amino acids long. Germline CDR1 reads MGHRA; CDR2 reads YSYEKL. Trimming stripped 1 base from V and 4 bases from J, with 7 bases between. The CDR3 DNA is TGCGCCAGCAGCCAAGGGACTGTCACCGGGGAGCTGTTTTTT. Amino acid sequence: CASSQGTVTGELFF.

This rearrangement joins TRBV13 to TRBJ1-6; perhaps TRBD1 as D (5 bases). This CDR3 has 14 residues. Trimming cost V 5 bases and J 10 bases, with 15 bases left between them. Germline V CDR1 and CDR2: PRHDT, FYEKMQ (reference sequence). The CDR3 is CASSPLGEQSPLHF. The CDR3 DNA reads as TGTGCCAGCAGCCCCTTGGGGGAACAATCACCCCTCCACTTT.

The rearrangement uses TRBV14 and TRBJ1-1; D is unresolved. The germline V gene encodes CDR1 SGHDN and CDR2 FVKESK. Trimming shortened V by 0 bases and J by 3 bases, and 5 bases separated the two germline ends. The CDR3 loop spans 13 amino acids. The CDR3 region has the DNA TGTGCCAGCAGCCAAGATATCGACACTGAAGCTTTCTTT. Translating gives CASSQDIDTEAFF.

The rearrangement joins TRBV7-2 to TRBJ1-3, with D unclear. The CDR3 extends over 15 amino acids. CDR1 and CDR2 from the germline V gene are SGHTA and FQGNSA. V was pared by 1 base and J by 4 bases, with 11 bases between. The CDR3, as DNA: TGTGCCAGCAGCTTAGATAAGGGCAGGGGAAACACCATATATTTT. Translated, it gives CASSLDKGRGNTIYF.

V and J are TRBV10-3 and TRBJ1-1, with D possibly being TRBD1 (5 bases). This CDR3 is built from 15 residues. Germline V gene data show CDR1 as ENHRY and CDR2 as SYGVKD. Trimming removed 7 bases at V and 0 bases at J, with 15 bases between. CDR3 loop: CAIKGVGRLNTEAFF. The CDR3, as DNA: TGTGCCATCAAAGGGGTGGGAAGACTGAACACTGAAGCTTTCTTT.

The V call is TRBV10-1, the J call TRBJ2-7, with D possibly TRBD2 on 6 matching bases. The ends were cut back, 0 bases at V and 1 base at J, with 13 bases in the middle. Looked up from germline, CDR1 is WNHNN and CDR2 is SYGVQD (reference sequence). The CDR3 is 16 amino acids. The CDR3 here is CASSESRRGLSYEQYF. CDR3 nucleotides: TGCGCCAGCAGTGAGTCCAGGCGGGGTCTTTCCTACGAGCAGTACTTC.

This chain joins TRBV6-6 and TRBJ1-3, with 8 positions matching TRBD1. Germline loops: CDR1 MNHNY, CDR2 SVGAGI (reference sequence). V trimming: 7 bases; J trimming: 2 bases; junction bases outside the gene matches: 4. This CDR3 region has 14 residues. The CDR3 nucleotides read TGTGCCAGCAATCTACAGGGGGCTGGAAACACCATATATTTT. As protein: CASNLQGAGNTIYF.

The count of this clone is one. The chain carries TRBV16 and TRBJ1-5; TRBD1 is a possible D gene (5 bases). Germline lookup yields CDR1 KGHSY and CDR2 FQNENV. The V and J ends lost 2 bases and 5 bases respectively, with 7 bases between them. The CDR3 is 13 amino acids. The DNA for the CDR3 is TGTGCCAGCAGCCAAGGAGGGGATCAGCCCCAGCATTTT. This gives the protein CASSQGGDQPQHF.

The chain links TRBV5-1 to TRBJ2-5; maybe TRBD1 (6 bases). The germline V gene has CDR1 SGHRS and CDR2 YFSETQ. This CDR3 region has 15 residues. V gave up 3 bases and J gave up 1 base, with 13 bases separating them. The CDR3 region has the DNA TGCGCCAGCAGCTCACAGGGAGATAGCCAAGAGACCCAGTACTTC. This codes for CASSSQGDSQETQYF. Using reference TRBV5-1 and TRBJ2-5 for the parts outside the CDR3, the full variable domain is KAGVTQTPRYLIKTRGQQVTLSCSPISGHRSVSWYQQTPGQGLQFLFEYFSETQRNKGNFPGRFSGRQFSNSRSEMNVSTLELGDSALYLCASSSQGDSQETQYFGPGTRLLVL.

On this clone: The same CDR3 can be traced to other DNA sequences in this sample. The chain carries TRBV11-2 and TRBJ1-1, with a weak D call TRBD1 (5 bases). V shed 3 bases and J shed 1 base, with 9 bases lying between them. Germline V gives CDR1 SGHAT, CDR2 FQNNGV. CDR3 length equals 14 residues. The CDR3 DNA is TGTGCCAGCAGCTTGAGACAGCAGAACACTGAAGCTTTCTTT. This encodes CASSLRQQNTEAFF.

The J gene is TRBJ1-2, the V gene TRBV2, with D unclear. CDR1 SNHLY and CDR2 FYNNEI come from the germline V gene. Trimming left V 6 bases short and J 6 bases short, with 14 bases between. CDR3 length: 13 residues. CDR3 bases: TGTGCCAGCAGATACACGACTGGGGATGGCTACACCTTC. Translated: CASRYTTGDGYTF. The full variable domain, its missing parts supplied by reference TRBV2 and TRBJ1-2, is EPEVTQTPSHQVTQMGQEVILRCVPISNHLYFYWYRQILGQKVEFLVSFYNNEISEKSEIFDDQFSVERPDGSNFTLKIRSTKLEDSAMYFCASRYTTGDGYTFGSGTRLTVV.

The chain carries TRBV29-1 and TRBJ1-2, with D unclear. Germline lookup yields CDR1 SQVTM and CDR2 ANQGSEA. V dropped 4 bases and J dropped 6 bases, with 12 bases sitting between them. This CDR3 has 12 amino acids. The CDR3: CSVAEGSNGYTF. DNA of the CDR3: TGCAGCGTTGCAGAGGGATCTAATGGCTACACCTTC.

This clone was counted once. This chain connects TRBV5-3 to TRBJ1-1; the D gene is possibly TRBD1 (5 bases). TRBV5-3 is an ORF, with its function uncertain. This CDR3 is built from 13 residues. Trimming pared 4 bases from V and 4 bases from J, leaving 11 bases between. The CDR3 loop is CARSQGLITEAFF. The CDR3 DNA is TGTGCCAGAAGCCAGGGTCTAATCACTGAAGCTTTCTTT.

The chain employs TRBV20-1 and TRBJ2-5; D is unresolved. The CDR3 is made up of 11 amino acids. CDR1 and CDR2 from the germline V gene are DFQATT and SNEGSKA (reference sequence). V was shortened by 6 bases and J by 4 bases, with 9 bases between the two germline ends. CDR3 nucleotides: TGCAGTGCGTTTACCAGAGAGACCCAGTACTTC. This sequence encodes CSAFTRETQYF.

The J gene is TRBJ1-1, the V gene TRBV27; 10 bases line up with TRBD1. CDR1 and CDR2 from the germline V gene are MNHEY and SMNVEV (reference sequence). This CDR3 comprises 15 residues. Trimming removed 3 bases from V and 4 bases from J; junction bases left unmatched: 5. This CDR3 is CASSLSGDRGTEAFF. The DNA for the CDR3 is TGTGCCAGCAGTTTGTCCGGGGACAGGGGCACTGAAGCTTTCTTT.